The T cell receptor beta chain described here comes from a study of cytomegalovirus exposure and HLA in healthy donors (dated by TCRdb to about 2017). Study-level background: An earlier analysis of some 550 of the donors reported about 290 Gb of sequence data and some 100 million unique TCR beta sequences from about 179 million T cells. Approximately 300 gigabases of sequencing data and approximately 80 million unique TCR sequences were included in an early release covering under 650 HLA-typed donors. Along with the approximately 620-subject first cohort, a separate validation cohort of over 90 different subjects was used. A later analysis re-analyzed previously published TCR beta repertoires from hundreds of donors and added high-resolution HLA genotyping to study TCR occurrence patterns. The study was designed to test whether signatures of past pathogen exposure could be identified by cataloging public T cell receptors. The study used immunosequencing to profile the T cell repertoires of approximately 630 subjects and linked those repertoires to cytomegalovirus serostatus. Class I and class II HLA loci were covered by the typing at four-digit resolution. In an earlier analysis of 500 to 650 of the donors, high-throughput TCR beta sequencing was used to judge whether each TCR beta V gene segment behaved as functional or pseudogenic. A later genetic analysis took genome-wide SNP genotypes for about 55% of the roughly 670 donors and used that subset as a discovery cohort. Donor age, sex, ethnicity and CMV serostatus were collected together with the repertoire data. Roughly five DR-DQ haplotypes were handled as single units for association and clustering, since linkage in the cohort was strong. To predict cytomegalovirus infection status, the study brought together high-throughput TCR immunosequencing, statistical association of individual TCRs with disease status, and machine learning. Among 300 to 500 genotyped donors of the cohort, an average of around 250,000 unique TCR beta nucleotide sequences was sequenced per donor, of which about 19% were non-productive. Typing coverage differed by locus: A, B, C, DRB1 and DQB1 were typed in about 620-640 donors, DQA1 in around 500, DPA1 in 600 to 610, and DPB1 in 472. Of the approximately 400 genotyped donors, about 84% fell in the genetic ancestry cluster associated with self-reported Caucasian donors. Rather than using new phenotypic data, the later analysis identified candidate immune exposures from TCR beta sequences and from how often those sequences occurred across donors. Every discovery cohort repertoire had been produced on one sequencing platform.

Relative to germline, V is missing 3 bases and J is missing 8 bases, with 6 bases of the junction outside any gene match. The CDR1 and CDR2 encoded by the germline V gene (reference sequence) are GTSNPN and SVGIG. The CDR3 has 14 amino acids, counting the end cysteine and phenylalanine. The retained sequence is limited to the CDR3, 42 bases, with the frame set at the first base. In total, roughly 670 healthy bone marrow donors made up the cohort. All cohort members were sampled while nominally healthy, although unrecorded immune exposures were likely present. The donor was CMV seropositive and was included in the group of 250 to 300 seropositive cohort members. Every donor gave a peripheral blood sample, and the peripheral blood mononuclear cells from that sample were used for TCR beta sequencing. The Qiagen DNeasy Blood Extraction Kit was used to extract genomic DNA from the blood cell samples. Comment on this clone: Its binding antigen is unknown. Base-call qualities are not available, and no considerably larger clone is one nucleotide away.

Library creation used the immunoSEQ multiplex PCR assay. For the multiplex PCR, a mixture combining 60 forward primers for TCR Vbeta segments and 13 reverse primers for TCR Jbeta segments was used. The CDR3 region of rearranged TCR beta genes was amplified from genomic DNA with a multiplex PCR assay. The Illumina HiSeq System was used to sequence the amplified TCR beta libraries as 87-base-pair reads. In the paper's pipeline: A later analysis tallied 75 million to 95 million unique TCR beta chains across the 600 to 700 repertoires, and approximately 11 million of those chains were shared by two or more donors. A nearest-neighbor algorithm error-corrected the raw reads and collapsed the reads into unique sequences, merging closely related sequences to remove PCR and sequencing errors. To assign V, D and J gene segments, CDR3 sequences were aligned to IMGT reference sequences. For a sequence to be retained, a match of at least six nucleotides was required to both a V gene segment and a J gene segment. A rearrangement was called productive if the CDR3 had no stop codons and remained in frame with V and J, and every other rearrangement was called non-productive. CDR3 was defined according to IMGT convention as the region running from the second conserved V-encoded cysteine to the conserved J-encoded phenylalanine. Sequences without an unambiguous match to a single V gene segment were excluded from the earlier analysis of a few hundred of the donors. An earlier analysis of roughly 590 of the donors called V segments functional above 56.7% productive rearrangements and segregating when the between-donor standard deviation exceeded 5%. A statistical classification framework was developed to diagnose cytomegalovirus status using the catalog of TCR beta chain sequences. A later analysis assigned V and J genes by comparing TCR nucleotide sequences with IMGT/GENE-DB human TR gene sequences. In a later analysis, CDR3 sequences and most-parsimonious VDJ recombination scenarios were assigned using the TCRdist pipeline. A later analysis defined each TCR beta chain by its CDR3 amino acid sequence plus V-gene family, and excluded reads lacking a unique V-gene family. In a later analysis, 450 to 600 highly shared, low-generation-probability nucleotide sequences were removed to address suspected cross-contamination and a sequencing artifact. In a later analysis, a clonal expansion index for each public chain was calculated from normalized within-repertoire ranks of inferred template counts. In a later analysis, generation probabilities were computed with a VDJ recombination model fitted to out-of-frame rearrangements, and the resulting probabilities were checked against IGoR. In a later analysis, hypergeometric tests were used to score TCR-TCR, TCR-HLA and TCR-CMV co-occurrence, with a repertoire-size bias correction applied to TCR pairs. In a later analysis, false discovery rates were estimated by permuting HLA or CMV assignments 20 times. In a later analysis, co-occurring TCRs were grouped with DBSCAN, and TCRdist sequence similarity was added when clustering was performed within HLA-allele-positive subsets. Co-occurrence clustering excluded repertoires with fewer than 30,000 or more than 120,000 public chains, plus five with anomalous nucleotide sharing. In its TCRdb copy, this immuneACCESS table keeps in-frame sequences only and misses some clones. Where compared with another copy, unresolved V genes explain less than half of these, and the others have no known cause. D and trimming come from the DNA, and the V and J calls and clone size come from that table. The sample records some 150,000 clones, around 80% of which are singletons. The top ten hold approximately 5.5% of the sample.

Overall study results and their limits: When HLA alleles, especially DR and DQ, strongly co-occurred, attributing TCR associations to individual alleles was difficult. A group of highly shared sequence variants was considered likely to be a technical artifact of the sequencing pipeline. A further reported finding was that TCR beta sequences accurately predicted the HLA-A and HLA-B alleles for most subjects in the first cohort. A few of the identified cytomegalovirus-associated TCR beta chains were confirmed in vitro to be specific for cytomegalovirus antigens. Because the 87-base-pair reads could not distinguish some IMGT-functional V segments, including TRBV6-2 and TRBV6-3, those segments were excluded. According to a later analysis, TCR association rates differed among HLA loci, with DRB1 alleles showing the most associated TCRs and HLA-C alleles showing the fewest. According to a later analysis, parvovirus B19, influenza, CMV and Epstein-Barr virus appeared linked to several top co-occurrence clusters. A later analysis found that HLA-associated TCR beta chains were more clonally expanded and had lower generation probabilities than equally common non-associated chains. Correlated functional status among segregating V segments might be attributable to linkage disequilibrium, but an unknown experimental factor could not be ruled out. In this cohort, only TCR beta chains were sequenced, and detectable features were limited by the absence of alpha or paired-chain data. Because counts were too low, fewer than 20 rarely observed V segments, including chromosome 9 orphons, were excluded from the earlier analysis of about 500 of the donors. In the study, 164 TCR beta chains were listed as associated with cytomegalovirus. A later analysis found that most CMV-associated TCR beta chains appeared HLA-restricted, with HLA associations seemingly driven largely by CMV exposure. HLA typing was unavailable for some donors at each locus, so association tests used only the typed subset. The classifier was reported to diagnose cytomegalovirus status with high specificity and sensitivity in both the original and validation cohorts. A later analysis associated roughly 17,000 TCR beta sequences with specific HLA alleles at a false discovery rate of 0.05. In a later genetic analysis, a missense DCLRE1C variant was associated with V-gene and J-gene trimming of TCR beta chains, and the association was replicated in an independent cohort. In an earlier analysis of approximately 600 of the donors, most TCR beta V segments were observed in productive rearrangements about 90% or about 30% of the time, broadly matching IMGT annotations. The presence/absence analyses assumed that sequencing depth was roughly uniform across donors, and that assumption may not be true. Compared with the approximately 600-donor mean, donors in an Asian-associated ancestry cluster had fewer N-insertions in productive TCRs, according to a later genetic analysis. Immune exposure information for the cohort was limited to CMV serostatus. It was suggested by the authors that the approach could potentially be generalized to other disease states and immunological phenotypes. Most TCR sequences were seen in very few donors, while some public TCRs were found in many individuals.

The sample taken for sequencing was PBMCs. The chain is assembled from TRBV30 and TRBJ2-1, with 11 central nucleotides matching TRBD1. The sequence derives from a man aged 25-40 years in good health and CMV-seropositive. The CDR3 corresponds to CAWSRGTGGDEQFF. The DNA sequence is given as TGTGCCTGGAGCCGGGGGACAGGGGGAGATGAGCAGTTCTTC.